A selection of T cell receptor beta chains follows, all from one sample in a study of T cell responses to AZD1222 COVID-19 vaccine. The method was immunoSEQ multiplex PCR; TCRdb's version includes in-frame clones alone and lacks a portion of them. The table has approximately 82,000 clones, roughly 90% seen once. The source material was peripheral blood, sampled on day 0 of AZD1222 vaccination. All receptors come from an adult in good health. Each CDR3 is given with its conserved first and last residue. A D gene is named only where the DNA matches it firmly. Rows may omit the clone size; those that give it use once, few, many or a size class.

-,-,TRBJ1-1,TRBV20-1,TGCAGTGCTAGTCAGCGAAGTGGGAACACTGAAGCTTTCTTT,CSASQRSGNTEAFF
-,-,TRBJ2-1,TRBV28,TGTGCCAGCAGTTTATTCAGGGGAGAGGTGTATGAGCAGTTCTTC,CASSLFRGEVYEQFF
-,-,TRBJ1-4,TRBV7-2,TGTGCCAGCAGCTTAGAGGGGCAGGGTGGGGAAAAACTGTTTTTT,CASSLEGQGGEKLFF
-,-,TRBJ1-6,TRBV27,TGTGCCAGCAGTTGGACCAGGGACTCACCCCTCCACTTT,CASSWTRDSPLHF
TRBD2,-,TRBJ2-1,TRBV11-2,TGTGCCAGCAGCTTACTAACGGGACTAGCGGGGGTAAATGAGCAGTTCTTC,CASSLLTGLAGVNEQFF
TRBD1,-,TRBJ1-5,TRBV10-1,TGCGCCAGCAGTGCCGGGACAGGTGATCAGCCCCAGCATTTT,CASSAGTGDQPQHF
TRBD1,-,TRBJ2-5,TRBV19,TGTGCCAGTAGCCCGGCCGGGACAGGGGGCTTTTTAGAGACCCAGTACTTC,CASSPAGTGGFLETQYF
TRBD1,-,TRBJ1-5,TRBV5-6,TGTGCCAGCAGCCGTATTACAGGGGAACAGCCCCAGCATTTT,CASSRITGEQPQHF
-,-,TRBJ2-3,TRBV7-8,TGTGCCAGCAGCTATCTAGGGGGGGGTAGCACAGATACGCAGTATTTT,CASSYLGGGSTDTQYF
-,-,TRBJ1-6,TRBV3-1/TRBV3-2,TGTGCCAGCAGCCCAAGGGGGTCCAATTCACCCCTCCACTTT,CASSPRGSNSPLHF
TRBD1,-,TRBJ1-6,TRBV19,TGTGCCAGTAGTATTCCAGGGGGCCATAATTCACCCCTCCACTTT,CASSIPGGHNSPLHF
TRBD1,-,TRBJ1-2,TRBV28,TGTGCCAGCAGGGGACAGGGACTTGGTGGCTACACCTTC,CASRGQGLGGYTF
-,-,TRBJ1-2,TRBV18,TGTGCCAGCTCACCACCAGGGGGTCCTATCTATGGCTACACCTTC,CASSPPGGPIYGYTF
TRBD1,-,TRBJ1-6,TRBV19,TGTGCCAGTAGTGTCGACAGGGGAGAAAATAATTCACCCCTCCACTTT,CASSVDRGENNSPLHF
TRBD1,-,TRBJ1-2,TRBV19,TGTGCCAGTAGCCTCATCACCGGGACAGCTAACTATGGCTACACCTTC,CASSLITGTANYGYTF
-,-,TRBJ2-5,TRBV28,TGTGCCAGCTTCCCCGTAGGCCAAGAGACCCAGTACTTC,CASFPVGQETQYF
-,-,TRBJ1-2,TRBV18,TGTGCCAGCTCACTTGACGGACAGTTCGGCTCCTTC,CASSLDGQFGSF
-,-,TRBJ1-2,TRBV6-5,TGTGCCAGCAGTTACTCGCCAGGGTATGGCTACACCTTC,CASSYSPGYGYTF
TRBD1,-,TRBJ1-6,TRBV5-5,TGTGCCAGCAGTCTTACCTTCTTCGGGACAGGGTCTTATAATTCACCCCTCCACTTT,CASSLTFFGTGSYNSPLHF
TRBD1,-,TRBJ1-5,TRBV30,TGTGCCTGGCGCCCTCGGGACAGGAATCAGCCCCAGCATTTT,CAWRPRDRNQPQHF
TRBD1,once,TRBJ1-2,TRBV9,TGTGCCAGCAGTACAGGGGGCGCGGGTGGCTACACCTTC,CASSTGGAGGYTF
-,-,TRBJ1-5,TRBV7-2,TGTGCCAGCAGCTTAGTAGCTGAGCAGCCCCAGCATTTT,CASSLVAEQPQHF
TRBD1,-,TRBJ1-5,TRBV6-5,TGTGCCAGCAGACAGGGGGGGAGCAATCAGCCCCAGCATTTT,CASRQGGSNQPQHF
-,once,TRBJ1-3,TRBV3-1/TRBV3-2,TGTGCCAGCAGCCATTCTGCACAGGGCCACGGAAACACCATATATTTT,CASSHSAQGHGNTIYF
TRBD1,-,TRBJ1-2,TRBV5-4,TGTGCCAGCAGCTTAGACAGGGAGCACTATGGCTACACCTTC,CASSLDREHYGYTF
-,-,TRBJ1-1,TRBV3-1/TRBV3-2,TGTGCCAGCAGCCCTGGGACCGGAGGAACGGCTTTCTTT,CASSPGTGGTAFF
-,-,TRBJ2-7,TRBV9,TGTGCCAGCAGCGCTCCGGGAAACATCTACGAGCAGTACTTC,CASSAPGNIYEQYF
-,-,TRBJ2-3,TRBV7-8,TGTGCCAGCAGCCACCTCACAGATACGCAGTATTTT,CASSHLTDTQYF
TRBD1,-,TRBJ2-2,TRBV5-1,TGCGCCAGCAGCTCCCGGGACAGCAACACCGGGGAGCTGTTTTTT,CASSSRDSNTGELFF
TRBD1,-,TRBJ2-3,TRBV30,TGTGCCTGGATGAGGACAGGGCTTAGGAATACGCAGTATTTT,CAWMRTGLRNTQYF
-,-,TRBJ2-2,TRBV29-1,TGCAGCGTTGGAGGGGGGGAGAGCACCGGGGAGCTGTTTTTT,CSVGGGESTGELFF
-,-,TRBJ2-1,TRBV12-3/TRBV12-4,TGTGCCAGCTCCACTTGGACGCTGCTGCAGTTCTTC,CASSTWTLLQFF
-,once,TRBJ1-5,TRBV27,TGTGCCAGCAGTTTCGGTTCGAGTCAGCCCCAGCATTTT,CASSFGSSQPQHF
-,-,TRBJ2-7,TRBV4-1,TGCGCCAGCAGCCAAGGGCAGGGGCAGGGAGGGTTTCGCGAGCAGTACTTC,CASSQGQGQGGFREQYF
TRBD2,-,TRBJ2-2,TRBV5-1,TGCGCCAGCAGCGGAGCCCTAGCGGGGGCCGCAACCGGGGAGCTGTTTTTT,CASSGALAGAATGELFF
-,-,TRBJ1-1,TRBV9,TGTGCCAGCACTCCAGTCGGGGATAACACTGAAGCTTTCTTT,CASTPVGDNTEAFF
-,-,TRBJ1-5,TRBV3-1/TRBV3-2,TGTGCCAGCAGCTCAACCCGAGGAGGCGCAGGGTCGGGCAATCAGCCCCAGCATTTT,CASSSTRGGAGSGNQPQHF
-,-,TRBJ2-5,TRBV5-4,TGTGCCAGCAGTCCAGGGCCCAGCCCGGAGACCCAGTACTTC,CASSPGPSPETQYF
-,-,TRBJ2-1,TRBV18,TGTGCCAGCTCATCACGAGGGACGAGCTCCTACAATGAGCAGTTCTTC,CASSSRGTSSYNEQFF
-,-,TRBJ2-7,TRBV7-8,TGTGCCAGCAGCTTAGCCCTGGGAGGGGGCGACGAGCAGTACTTC,CASSLALGGGDEQYF
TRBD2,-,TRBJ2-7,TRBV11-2,TGTGCCAGCAGCTCGGGAGGGGTTGCCTCCTACGAGCAGTACTTC,CASSSGGVASYEQYF
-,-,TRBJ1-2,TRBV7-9,TGTGCCAGCAGCTTATCGCTGACAGGAGGTCGGGGCTACACCTTC,CASSLSLTGGRGYTF
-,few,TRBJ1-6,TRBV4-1,TGCGCCAGCAGCCAAGGGCCCCGCTCCTATAATTCACCCCTCCACTTT,CASSQGPRSYNSPLHF
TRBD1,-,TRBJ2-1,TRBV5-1,TGCGCCAGCAGCGTTGGACAGGTGGTTTCCAATGAGCAGTTCTTC,CASSVGQVVSNEQFF
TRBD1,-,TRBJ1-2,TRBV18,TGTGCCAGCTCACCAAAAAGGGACAGGGACTATGGCTACACCTTC,CASSPKRDRDYGYTF
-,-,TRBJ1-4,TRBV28,TGTGCCAGCAGTTTTTGGCAGACTAATGAAAAACTGTTTTTT,CASSFWQTNEKLFF